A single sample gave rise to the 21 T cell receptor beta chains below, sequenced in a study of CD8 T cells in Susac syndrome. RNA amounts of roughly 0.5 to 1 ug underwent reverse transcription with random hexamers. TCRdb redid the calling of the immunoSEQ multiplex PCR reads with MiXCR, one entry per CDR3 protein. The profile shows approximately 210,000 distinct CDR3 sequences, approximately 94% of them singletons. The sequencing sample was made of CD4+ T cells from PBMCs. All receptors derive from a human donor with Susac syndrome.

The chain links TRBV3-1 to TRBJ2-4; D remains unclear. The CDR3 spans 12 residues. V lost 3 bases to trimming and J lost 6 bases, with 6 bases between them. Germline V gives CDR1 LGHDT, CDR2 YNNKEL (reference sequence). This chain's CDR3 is CASSQSSNIQYF. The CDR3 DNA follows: TGTGCCAGCAGCCAGAGTTCAAACATTCAGTACTTC.

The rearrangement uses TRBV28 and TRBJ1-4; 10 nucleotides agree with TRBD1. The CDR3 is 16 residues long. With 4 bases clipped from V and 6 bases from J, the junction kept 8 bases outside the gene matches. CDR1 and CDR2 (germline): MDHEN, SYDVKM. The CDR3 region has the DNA TGTGCCAGCAGTTCTAGACAGGGGGCGGCTGATGAAAAACTGTTTTTT. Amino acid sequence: CASSSRQGAADEKLFF.

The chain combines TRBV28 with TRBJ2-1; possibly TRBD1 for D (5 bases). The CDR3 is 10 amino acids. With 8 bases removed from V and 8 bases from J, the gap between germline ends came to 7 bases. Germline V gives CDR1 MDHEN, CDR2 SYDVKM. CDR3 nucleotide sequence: TGTGCCAGCGGGGCGGATGAGCAGTTCTTC. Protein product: CASGADEQFF.

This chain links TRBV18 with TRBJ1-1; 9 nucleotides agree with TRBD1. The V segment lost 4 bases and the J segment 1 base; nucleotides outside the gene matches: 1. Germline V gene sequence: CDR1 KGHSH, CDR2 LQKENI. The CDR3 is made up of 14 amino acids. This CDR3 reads CASSQGQGNTEAFF. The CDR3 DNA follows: TGTGCCAGCTCACAGGGACAGGGGAACACTGAAGCTTTCTTT.

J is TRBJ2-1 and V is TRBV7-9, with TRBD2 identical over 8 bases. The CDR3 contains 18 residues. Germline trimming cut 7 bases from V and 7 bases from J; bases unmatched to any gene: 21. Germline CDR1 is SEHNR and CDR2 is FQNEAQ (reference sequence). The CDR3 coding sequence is TGTGCCAGCACCCCCCTGGATGCCTCGGGGGGGCCTGATAATGAGCAGTTCTTC. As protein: CASTPLDASGGPDNEQFF.

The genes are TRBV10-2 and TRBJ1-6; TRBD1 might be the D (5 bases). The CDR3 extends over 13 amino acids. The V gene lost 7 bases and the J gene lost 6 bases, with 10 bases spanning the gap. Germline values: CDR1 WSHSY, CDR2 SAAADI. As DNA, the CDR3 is TGCGCCAGCACGGGGCTGCGTAATTCACCCCTCCACTTT. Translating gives CASTGLRNSPLHF.

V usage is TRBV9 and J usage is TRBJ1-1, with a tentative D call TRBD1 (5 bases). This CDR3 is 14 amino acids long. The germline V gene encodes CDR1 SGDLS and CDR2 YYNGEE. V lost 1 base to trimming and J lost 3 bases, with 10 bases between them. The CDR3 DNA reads TGTGCCAGCAGCGTAAAGGGGCGGGACACTGAAGCTTTCTTT. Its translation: CASSVKGRDTEAFF.

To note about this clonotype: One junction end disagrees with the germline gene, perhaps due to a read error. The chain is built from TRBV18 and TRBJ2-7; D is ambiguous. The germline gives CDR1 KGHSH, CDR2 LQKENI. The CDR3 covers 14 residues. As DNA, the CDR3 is TGTGCCAGCTCACCAGAGCCCGACTCCCACGAGCAGTACTTC. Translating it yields CASSPEPDSHEQYF.

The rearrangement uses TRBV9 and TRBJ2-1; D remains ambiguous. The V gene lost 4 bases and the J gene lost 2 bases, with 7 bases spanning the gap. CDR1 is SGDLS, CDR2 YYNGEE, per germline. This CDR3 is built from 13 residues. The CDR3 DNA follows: TGTGCCAGCAGCCCCCTCGCCTACAATGAGCAGTTCTTC. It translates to CASSPLAYNEQFF.

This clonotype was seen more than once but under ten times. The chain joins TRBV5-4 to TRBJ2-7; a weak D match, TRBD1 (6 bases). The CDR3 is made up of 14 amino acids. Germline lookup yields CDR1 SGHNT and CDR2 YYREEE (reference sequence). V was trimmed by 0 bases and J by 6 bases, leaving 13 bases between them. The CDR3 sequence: CASSLDRESGEQYF. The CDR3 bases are TGTGCCAGCAGCTTGGACAGGGAGTCGGGCGAGCAGTACTTC.

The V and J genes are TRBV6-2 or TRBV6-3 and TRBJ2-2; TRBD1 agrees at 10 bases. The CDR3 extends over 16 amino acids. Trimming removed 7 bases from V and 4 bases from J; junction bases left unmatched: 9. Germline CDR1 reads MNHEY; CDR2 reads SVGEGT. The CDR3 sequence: CASIHRQGASTGELFF. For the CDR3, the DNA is TGTGCCAGCATCCACCGACAGGGGGCGAGCACCGGGGAGCTGTTTTTT.

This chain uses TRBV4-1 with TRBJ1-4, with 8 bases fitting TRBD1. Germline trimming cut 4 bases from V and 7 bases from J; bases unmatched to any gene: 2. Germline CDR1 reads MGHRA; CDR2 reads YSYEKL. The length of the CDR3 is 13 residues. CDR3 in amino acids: CASSRGQAEKLFF. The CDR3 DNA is TGCGCCAGCAGCCGGGGACAGGCTGAAAAACTGTTTTTT.

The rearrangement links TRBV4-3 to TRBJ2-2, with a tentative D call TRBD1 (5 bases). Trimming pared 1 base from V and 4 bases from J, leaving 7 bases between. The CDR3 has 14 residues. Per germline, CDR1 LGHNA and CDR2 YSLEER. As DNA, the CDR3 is TGCGCCAGCAGCCAAGCAGGGCTCACCGGGGAGCTGTTTTTT. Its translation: CASSQAGLTGELFF.

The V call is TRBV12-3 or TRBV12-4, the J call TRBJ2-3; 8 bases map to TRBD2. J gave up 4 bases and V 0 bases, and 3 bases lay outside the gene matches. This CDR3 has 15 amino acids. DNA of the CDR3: TGTGCCAGCAGTTTAGCCGGGGGGGCCGCAGATACGCAGTATTTT. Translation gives CASSLAGGAADTQYF.

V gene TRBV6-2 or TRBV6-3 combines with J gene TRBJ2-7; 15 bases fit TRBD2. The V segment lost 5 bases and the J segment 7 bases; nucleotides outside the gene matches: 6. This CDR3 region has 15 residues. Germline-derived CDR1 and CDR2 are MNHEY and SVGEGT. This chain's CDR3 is CASSPRTSGGVEQYF. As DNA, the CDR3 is TGTGCCAGCAGTCCCAGGACTAGCGGGGGGGTAGAGCAGTACTTC.

The CDR3 protein is CASSLRGVSEQYF. DNA of the CDR3: TGTGCCAGCAGTTTGAGGGGGGTCTCCGAGCAGTACTTC. This sequence joins TRBV12-3 or TRBV12-4 and TRBJ2-7; either TRBD1 or TRBD2 may fit D (6 bases each). This CDR3 spans 13 amino acids. Trimming left V 3 bases short and J 6 bases short, with 12 bases between.

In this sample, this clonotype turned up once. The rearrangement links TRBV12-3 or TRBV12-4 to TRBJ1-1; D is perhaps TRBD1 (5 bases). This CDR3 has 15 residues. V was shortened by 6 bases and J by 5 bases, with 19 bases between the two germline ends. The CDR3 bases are TGTGCCAGCAGGTCAGGGTATGGGATACGAACTGAAGCTTTCTTT. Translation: CASRSGYGIRTEAFF.

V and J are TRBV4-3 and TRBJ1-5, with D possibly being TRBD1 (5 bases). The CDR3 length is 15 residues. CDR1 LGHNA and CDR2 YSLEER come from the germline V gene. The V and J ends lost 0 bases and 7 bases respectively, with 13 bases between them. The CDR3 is CASSQEARGGQPQHF. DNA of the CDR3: TGCGCCAGCAGCCAAGAGGCTAGGGGTGGGCAGCCCCAGCATTTT.

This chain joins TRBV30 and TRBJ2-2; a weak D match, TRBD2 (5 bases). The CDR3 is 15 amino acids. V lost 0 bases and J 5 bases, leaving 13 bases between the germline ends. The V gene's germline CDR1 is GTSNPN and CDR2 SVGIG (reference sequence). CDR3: CAWSVIEGRTGELFF. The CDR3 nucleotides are TGTGCCTGGAGTGTAATAGAGGGAAGAACCGGGGAGCTGTTTTTT.

The CDR3 region has the DNA TGTGCCAGCAGCCAAGTTTTGGGCACTGAAGCTTTCTTT. This sequence encodes CASSQVLGTEAFF. The chain employs TRBV3-1 and TRBJ1-1; D ambiguous. Germline CDR1 and CDR2: LGHDT and YNNKEL (reference sequence). Trimming cost V 1 base and J 4 bases, with 7 bases left between them. The CDR3 loop spans 13 amino acids.

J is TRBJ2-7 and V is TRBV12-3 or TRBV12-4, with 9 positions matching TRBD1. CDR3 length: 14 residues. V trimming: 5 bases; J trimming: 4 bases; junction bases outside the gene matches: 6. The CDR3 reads CASSAQGARYEQYF. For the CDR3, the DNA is TGTGCCAGCAGTGCACAGGGGGCGCGGTACGAGCAGTACTTC.